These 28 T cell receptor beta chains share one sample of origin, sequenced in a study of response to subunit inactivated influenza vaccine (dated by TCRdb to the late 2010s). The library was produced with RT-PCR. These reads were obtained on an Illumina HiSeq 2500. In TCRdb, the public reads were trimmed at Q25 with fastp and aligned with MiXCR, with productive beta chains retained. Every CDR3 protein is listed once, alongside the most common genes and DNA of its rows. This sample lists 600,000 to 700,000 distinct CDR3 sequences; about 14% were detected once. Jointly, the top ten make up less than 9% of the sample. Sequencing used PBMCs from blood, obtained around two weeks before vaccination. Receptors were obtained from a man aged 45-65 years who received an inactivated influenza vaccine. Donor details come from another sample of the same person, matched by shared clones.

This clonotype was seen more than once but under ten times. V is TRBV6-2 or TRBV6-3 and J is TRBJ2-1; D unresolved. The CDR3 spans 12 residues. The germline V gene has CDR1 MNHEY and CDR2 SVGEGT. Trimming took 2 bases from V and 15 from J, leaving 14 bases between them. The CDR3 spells CASSYIGSRLFF. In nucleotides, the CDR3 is TGTGCCAGCAGTTACATAGGATCAAGACTGTTCTTC.

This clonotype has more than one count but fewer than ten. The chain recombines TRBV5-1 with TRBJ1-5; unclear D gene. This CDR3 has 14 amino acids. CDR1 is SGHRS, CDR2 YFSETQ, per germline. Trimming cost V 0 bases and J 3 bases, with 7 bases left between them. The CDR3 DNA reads TGCGCCAGCAGCTTGGACGGGAACAATCAGCCCCAGCATTTT. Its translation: CASSLDGNNQPQHF.

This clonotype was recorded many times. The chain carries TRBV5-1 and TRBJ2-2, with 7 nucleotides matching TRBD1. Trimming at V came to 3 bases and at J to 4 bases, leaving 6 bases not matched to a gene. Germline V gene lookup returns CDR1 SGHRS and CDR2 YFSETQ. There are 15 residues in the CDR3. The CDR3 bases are TGCGCCAGCAGCTCCTCGACAGGGACCACCGGGGAGCTGTTTTTT. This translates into CASSSSTGTTGELFF.

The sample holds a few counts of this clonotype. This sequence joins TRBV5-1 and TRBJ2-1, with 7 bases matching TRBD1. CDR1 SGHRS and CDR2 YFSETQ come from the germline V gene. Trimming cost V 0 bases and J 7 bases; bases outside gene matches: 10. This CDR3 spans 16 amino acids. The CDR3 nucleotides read TGCGCCAGCAGCTTGGTTCTCGGACAGGTCGGAAATGAGCAGTTCTTC. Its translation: CASSLVLGQVGNEQFF.

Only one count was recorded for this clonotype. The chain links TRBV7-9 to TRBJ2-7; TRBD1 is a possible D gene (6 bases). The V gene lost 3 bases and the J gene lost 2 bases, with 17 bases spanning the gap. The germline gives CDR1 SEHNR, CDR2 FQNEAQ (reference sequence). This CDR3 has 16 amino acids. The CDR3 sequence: CASSFGLRGQTYEQYF. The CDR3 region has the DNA TGTGCCAGCAGCTTCGGTCTAAGGGGACAAACCTACGAGCAGTACTTC.

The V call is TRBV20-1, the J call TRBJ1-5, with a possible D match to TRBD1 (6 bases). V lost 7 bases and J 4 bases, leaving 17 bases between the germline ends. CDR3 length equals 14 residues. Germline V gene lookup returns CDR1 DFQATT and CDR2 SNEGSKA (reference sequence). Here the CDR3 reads CSVTRTVLNQPQHF. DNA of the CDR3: TGCAGTGTTACGAGGACAGTCCTGAATCAGCCCCAGCATTTT.

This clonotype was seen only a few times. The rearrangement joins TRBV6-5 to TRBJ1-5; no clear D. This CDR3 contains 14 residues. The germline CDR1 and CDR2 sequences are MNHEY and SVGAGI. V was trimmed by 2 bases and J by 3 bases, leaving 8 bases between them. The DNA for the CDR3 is TGTGCCAGCAGTTACGTGGGATACAATCAGCCCCAGCATTTT. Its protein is CASSYVGYNQPQHF.

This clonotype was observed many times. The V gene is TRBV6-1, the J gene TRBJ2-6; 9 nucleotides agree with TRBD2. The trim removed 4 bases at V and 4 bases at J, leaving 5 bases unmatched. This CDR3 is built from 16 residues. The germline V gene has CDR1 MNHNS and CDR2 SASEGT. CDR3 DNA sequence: TGTGCCAGCAGTGGTAGCGGGAGATCCGGGGCCAACGTCCTGACTTTC. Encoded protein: CASSGSGRSGANVLTF.

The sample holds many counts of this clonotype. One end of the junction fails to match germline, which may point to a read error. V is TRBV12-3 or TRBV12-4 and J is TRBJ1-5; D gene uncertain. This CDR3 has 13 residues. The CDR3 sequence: CASSLARDQPQHF. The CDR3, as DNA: TGTGCCAGCAGCTTAGCGCGGGATCAGCCCCAGCATTTT.

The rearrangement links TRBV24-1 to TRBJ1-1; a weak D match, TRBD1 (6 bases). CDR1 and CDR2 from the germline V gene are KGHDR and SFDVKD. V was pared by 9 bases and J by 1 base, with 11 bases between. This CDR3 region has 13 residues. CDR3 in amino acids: CATSGAGNTEAFF. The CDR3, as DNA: TGTGCCACCTCGGGGGCCGGGAACACTGAAGCTTTCTTT.

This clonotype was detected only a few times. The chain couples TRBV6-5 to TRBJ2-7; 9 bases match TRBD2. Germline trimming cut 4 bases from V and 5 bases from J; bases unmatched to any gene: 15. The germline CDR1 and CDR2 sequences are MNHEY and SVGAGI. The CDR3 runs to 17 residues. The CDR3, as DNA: TGTGCCAGCAGTTCTTACCCGGTAGCGGGAGCGGGGGACGAGCAGTACTTC. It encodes CASSSYPVAGAGDEQYF.

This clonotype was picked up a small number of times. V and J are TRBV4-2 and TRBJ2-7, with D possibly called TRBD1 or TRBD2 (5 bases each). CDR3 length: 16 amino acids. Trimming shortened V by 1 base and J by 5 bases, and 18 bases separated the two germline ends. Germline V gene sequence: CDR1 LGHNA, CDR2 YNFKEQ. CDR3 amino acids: CASSQGGADLGNEQYF. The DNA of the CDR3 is TGTGCCAGCAGCCAAGGAGGGGCGGACCTGGGGAACGAGCAGTACTTC.

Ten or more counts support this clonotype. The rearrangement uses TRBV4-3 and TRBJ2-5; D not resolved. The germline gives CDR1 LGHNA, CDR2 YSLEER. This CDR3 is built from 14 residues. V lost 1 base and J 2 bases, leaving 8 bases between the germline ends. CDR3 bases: TGCGCCAGCAGCCAAGGACTTAAACAAGAGACCCAGTACTTC. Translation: CASSQGLKQETQYF.

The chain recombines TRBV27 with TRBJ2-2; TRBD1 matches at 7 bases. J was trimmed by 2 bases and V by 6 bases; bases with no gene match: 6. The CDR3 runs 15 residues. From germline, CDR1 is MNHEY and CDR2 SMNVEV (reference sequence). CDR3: CASRVTGTNTGELFF. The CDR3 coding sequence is TGTGCCAGCAGGGTGACAGGGACAAACACCGGGGAGCTGTTTTTT.

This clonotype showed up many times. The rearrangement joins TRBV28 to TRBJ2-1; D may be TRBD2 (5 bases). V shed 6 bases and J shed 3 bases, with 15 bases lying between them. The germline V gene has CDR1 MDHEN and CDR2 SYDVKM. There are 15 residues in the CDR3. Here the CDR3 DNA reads TGTGCCAGCAGCAGAAGCCCGGCGGGCTACAATGAGCAGTTCTTC. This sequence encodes CASSRSPAGYNEQFF.

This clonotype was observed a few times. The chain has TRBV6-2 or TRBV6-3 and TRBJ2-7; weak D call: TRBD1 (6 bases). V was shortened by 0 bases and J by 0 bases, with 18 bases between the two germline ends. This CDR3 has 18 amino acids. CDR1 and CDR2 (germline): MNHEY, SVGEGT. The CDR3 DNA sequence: TGTGCCAGCAGTTACTCGAGTCGAGGGGGTGCCAACTCCTACGAGCAGTACTTC. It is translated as CASSYSSRGGANSYEQYF.

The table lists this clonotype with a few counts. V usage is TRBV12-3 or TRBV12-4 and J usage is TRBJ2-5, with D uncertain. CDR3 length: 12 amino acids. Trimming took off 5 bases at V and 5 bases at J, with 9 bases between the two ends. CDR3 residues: CASSPPRETQYF. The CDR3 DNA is TGTGCCAGCAGTCCTCCACGGGAGACCCAGTACTTC.

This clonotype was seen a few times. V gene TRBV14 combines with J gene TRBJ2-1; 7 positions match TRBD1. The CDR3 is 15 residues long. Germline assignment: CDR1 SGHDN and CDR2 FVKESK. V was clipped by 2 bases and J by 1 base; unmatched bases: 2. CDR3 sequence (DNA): TGTGCCAGCAGCCAATACAGGGGATCCTACAATGAGCAGTTCTTC. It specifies CASSQYRGSYNEQFF.

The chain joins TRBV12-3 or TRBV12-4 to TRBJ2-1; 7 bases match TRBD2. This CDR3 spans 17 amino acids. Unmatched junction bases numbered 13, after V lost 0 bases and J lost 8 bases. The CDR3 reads CASSLATSVGRWDEQFF. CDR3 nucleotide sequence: TGTGCCAGCAGTTTAGCAACTAGCGTCGGCCGCTGGGATGAGCAGTTCTTC.

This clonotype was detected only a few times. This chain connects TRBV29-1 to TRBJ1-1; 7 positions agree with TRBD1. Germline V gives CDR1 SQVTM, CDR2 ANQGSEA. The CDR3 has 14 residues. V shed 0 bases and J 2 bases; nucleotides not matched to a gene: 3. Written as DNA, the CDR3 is TGCAGCGTTGAAGATAACAGGGGAAACACTGAAGCTTTCTTT. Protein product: CSVEDNRGNTEAFF.

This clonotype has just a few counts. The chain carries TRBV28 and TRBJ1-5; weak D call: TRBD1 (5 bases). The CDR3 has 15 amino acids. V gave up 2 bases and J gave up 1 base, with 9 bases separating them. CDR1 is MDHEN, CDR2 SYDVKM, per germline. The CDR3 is CASSLTGESNQPQHF. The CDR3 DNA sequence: TGTGCCAGCAGTTTAACGGGGGAGAGCAATCAGCCCCAGCATTTT.

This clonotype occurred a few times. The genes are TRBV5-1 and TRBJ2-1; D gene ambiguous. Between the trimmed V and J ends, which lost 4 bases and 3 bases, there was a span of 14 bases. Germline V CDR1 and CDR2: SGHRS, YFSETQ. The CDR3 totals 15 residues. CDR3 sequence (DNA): TGCGCCAGCAGCGTCGCTATGGACGTCTACAATGAGCAGTTCTTC. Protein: CASSVAMDVYNEQFF.

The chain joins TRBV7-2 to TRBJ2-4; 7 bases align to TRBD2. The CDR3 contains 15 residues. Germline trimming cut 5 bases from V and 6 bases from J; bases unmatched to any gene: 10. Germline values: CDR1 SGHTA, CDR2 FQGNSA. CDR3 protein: CASSPRGAGPNIQYF. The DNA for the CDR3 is TGTGCCAGCAGCCCCCGGGGAGCGGGACCAAACATTCAGTACTTC.

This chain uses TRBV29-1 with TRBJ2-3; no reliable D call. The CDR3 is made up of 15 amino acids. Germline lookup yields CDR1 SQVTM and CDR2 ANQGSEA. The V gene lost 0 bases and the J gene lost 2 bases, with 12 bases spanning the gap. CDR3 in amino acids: CSVEDYALPTDTQYF. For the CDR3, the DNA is TGCAGCGTTGAAGATTATGCCCTCCCCACAGATACGCAGTATTTT.

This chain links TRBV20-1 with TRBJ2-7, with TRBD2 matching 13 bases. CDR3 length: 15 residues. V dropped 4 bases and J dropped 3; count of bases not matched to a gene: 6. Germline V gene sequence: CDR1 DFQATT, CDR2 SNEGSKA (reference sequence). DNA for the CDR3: TGCAGTGCTATCCGGACTAGCGGGAGCAACTACGAGCAGTACTTC. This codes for CSAIRTSGSNYEQYF.

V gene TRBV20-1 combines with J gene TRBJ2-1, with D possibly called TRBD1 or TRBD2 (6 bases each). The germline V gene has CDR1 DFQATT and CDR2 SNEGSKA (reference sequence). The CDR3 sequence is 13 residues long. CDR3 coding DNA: TGCAGCGCCTTACAGGGAGGAGGCAATGAGCAGTTCTTC. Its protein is CSALQGGGNEQFF.

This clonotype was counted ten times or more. The CDR3 protein is CSAPNRANTGELFF. CDR3 coding DNA: TGCAGTGCACCCAACAGGGCTAACACCGGGGAGCTGTTTTTT. The chain recombines TRBV20-1 with TRBJ2-2; D might be TRBD1 (6 bases). Looked up from germline, CDR1 is DFQATT and CDR2 is SNEGSKA (reference sequence). Trimming took off 6 bases at V and 2 bases at J, with 13 bases between the two ends. The CDR3 contains 14 residues.

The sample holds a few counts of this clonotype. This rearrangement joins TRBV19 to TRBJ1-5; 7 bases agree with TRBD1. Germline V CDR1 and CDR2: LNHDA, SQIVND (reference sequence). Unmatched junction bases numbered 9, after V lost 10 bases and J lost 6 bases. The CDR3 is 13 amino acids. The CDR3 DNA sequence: TGTGCCACAGAGGACAGGAGCGGTCAGCCCCAGCATTTT. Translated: CATEDRSGQPQHF.